Listed here are 4 T cell receptor beta chains from one sample, sequenced in a study of T cell responses to AZD1222 COVID-19 vaccine. Profiled with immunoSEQ multiplex PCR; TCRdb holds only in-frame clones, not every one. Among roughly 120,000 clones, 85% to 95% were seen once, and the ten largest hold 2.9%. Specimen: peripheral blood, collected on day 0 of AZD1222 vaccination. The origin of the receptors is an adult in good health.

The V gene is TRBV28, the J gene TRBJ2-5; D unclear. Germline assignment: CDR1 MDHEN and CDR2 SYDVKM. This CDR3 region has 11 residues. V was clipped by 1 base and J by 10 bases, with 7 bases between them. The CDR3 is CASSLLGIQYF. Written as DNA, the CDR3 is TGTGCCAGCAGTTTATTGGGGATCCAGTACTTC.

This chain links TRBV7-3 with TRBJ2-7, with TRBD2 matching over 9 bases. Germline trimming cut 4 bases from V and 2 bases from J; bases unmatched to any gene: 6. Germline V lookup: CDR1 SGHTA, CDR2 FQGTGA. This CDR3 has 15 amino acids. CDR3 amino acids: CASSSTSGPTYEQYF. The CDR3 coding sequence is TGTGCCAGCAGCTCAACTAGCGGGCCGACCTACGAGCAGTACTTC.

V and J are TRBV6-2 or TRBV6-3 and TRBJ2-3; possible D gene TRBD2, 5 bases. CDR1 and CDR2 (germline): MNHEY, SVGEGT. The V end was cut by 0 bases, the J end by 3 bases, with 13 bases between. The CDR3 has 16 residues. The CDR3 is CASSYSANGGTDTQYF. The CDR3 nucleotides are TGTGCCAGCAGTTACTCGGCCAACGGCGGGACAGATACGCAGTATTTT.

J is TRBJ2-1 and V is TRBV28; D call uncertain. Germline CDR1 and CDR2: MDHEN and SYDVKM. CDR3 length: 15 amino acids. The V end was cut by 9 bases, the J end by 2 bases, with 17 bases between. This CDR3 is CASPPPEGTYNEQFF. The CDR3, as DNA: TGTGCCAGTCCCCCTCCGGAAGGGACCTACAATGAGCAGTTCTTC.